This TCR delta chain was documented in a study of gamma-delta T cells after stem cell transplantation. The germline V gene has CDR1 GEAIGNYY and CDR2 EKD. The ends lost 3 bases at V and 1 base at J; junction bases unmatched: 9. The CDR3 is 17 residues long. TCRdb re-called clones from the RT-PCR reads via CATT. Of roughly 3,000 delta-chain clones in the sample, just over 2.5% were seen once. This clone was found a few times. The sample consisted of gamma-delta T cells. This chain joins TRDV2 and TRDJ1; 11 bases are shared with TRDD3. This sequence was found in a human donor. It is not recorded whose cells these are; they may come from a transplant donor. The CDR3 sequence is CACDVLGDIRSTDKLIF. CDR3 in DNA: TGTGCCTGTGACGTACTGGGGGATATAAGGTCCACCGATAAACTCATCTTT.